This T cell receptor beta chain was sequenced during a study of cytomegalovirus exposure and HLA in healthy donors. Study findings and constraints: Certain sequence variants were highly shared and formed a cluster, and this cluster was likely a sequencing artifact.

Of note for this clone: What it binds is not known.

The PCR used 60 Vbeta and 13 Jbeta primers. Source study methods: Later, an analysis found about 80 million unique TCR beta chains, and roughly 9.9 million of these were shared. Only in-frame clones appear in the TCRdb table, and some are missing; sequencing was by immunoSEQ multiplex PCR. The V and J calls and the clone size are those of that table, but D and trimming were determined from the DNA. The sample includes about 150,000 clones, roughly 85% of them seen just once. The CDR3 has 15 residues. The germline gives CDR1 MNHNS, CDR2 SASEGT. V lost 6 bases, J lost 2 bases, and 16 bases lay in between.

Material for sequencing was PBMCs. The J gene is TRBJ1-1, the V gene TRBV6-1; D not resolved. This receptor was identified in a male donor in good health and CMV-seronegative. The CDR3 nucleotides are TGTGCCAGCAGCGCATGGAGAGTCATTAACACTGAAGCTTTCTTT. This encodes CASSAWRVINTEAFF.